A selection of T cell receptor beta chains follows, all from one sample in a study of cytomegalovirus exposure and HLA in healthy donors. The repertoire was sequenced with immunoSEQ multiplex PCR; TCRdb's copy has only in-frame clones and lacks some. This sample lists over 100,000 clones; its ten largest clones have 5.5% to 8%. Sequencing input: PBMCs. The receptors shown here come from a man between 35 and 55 years old in good health and CMV-seropositive. Both conserved end residues are part of each CDR3. Each record gives: V gene, D gene, J gene, CDR3 protein, CDR3 DNA. The D gene is left open where the match is weak.

TRBV29-1	TRBD1	TRBJ1-3	CSAGQGGGNTIYF	TGCAGCGCTGGACAGGGCGGAGGAAACACCATATATTTT
TRBV9	.	TRBJ1-1	CASSAGGTEAFF	TGTGCCAGCAGCGCCGGGGGCACTGAAGCTTTCTTT
TRBV27	.	TRBJ2-5	CASSSGTGYQETQYF	TGTGCCAGCAGTTCGGGGACTGGGTACCAAGAGACCCAGTACTTC
TRBV5-1	TRBD2	TRBJ2-3	CASSLRLAGEPPDTQYF	TGCGCCAGCAGCTTAAGACTAGCGGGAGAACCCCCAGATACGCAGTATTTT
TRBV7-9	.	TRBJ1-2	CASSVDRLASGYTF	TGTGCCAGCAGCGTCGACAGGTTAGCGAGTGGCTACACCTTC
TRBV28	TRBD1	TRBJ2-7	CASGGTGGRSYEQYF	TGTGCCAGCGGCGGGACAGGAGGCAGAAGCTACGAGCAGTACTTC
TRBV11-2	TRBD1	TRBJ1-3	CASSSTTGYGNTIYF	TGTGCCAGCAGCTCCACGACAGGGTATGGAAACACCATATATTTT
TRBV2	TRBD1	TRBJ2-5	CGGSGTGKSGTQYF	TGTGGGGGATCCGGGACAGGGAAATCTGGGACCCAGTACTTC
TRBV18	TRBD1	TRBJ1-3	CASSPRTGANSGNTIYF	TGTGCCAGCTCCCCTAGGACAGGGGCGAACTCTGGAAACACCATATATTTT
TRBV2	TRBD1	TRBJ1-5	CASGGWTGNPNQPQHF	TGTGCCAGCGGTGGGTGGACAGGAAACCCCAATCAGCCCCAGCATTTT
TRBV28	.	TRBJ2-5	CASSLVGGRRSETQYF	TGTGCCAGCAGTTTAGTTGGAGGGAGGCGCTCCGAGACCCAGTACTTC
TRBV7-2	.	TRBJ1-4	CASSFGDTSNEKLFF	TGTGCCAGCAGCTTCGGGGACACATCTAATGAAAAACTGTTTTTT
TRBV7-9	.	TRBJ2-7	CASSVQPGAYEQYF	TGTGCCAGCAGCGTCCAGCCGGGAGCCTACGAGCAGTACTTC
TRBV5-4	TRBD1	TRBJ1-3	CASSLSRGQGNTIYF	TGTGCCAGCAGCTTGTCCAGGGGGCAAGGAAACACCATATATTTT
TRBV27	.	TRBJ1-2	CASSLLPAIPGEGYTF	TGTGCCAGCAGTTTATTACCCGCGATCCCCGGTGAGGGCTACACCTTC
TRBV27	TRBD1	TRBJ1-2	CASSSPGQGTGYTF	TGTGCCAGCAGTTCCCCGGGACAGGGGACGGGCTACACCTTC
TRBV28	.	TRBJ2-7	CASSSGPGGVSYEQYF	TGTGCCAGCAGTTCCGGGCCCGGAGGTGTATCCTACGAGCAGTACTTC
TRBV4-1	.	TRBJ2-2	CASSQSLAGELFF	TGCGCCAGCAGCCAAAGTCTCGCCGGGGAGCTGTTTTTT
TRBV9	.	TRBJ2-6	CASSVAGTGANVLTF	TGTGCCAGCAGCGTAGCGGGTACCGGGGCCAACGTCCTGACTTTC
TRBV9	.	TRBJ1-3	CASSPRWAGNTIYF	TGTGCCAGCAGCCCCCGGTGGGCCGGAAACACCATATATTTT
TRBV27	.	TRBJ1-2	CASKLGGKDYGYTF	TGTGCCAGCAAACTGGGAGGGAAGGACTATGGCTACACCTTC
TRBV7-9	TRBD2	TRBJ2-1	CASSSGTSGDEQFF	TGTGCCAGCAGCTCCGGGACTAGCGGCGATGAGCAGTTCTTC
TRBV18	.	TRBJ2-1	CASSPFLKGGTYNEQFF	TGTGCCAGCTCACCATTTTTAAAAGGAGGCACCTACAATGAGCAGTTCTTC
TRBV19	.	TRBJ2-1	CASSSSAGPAYNEQFF	TGTGCCAGTAGTAGCTCGGCGGGGCCTGCCTACAATGAGCAGTTCTTC
TRBV28	TRBD2	TRBJ2-5	CASYLAGGQETQYF	TGTGCCAGCTACCTAGCGGGAGGACAAGAGACCCAGTACTTC
TRBV9	TRBD2	TRBJ2-5	CASSVGEAGWGQETQYF	TGTGCCAGCAGCGTAGGGGAAGCGGGGTGGGGCCAAGAGACCCAGTACTTC
TRBV14	.	TRBJ1-2	CASSPLSINYGYTF	TGTGCCAGCAGCCCCCTATCTATTAACTATGGCTACACCTTC
TRBV6-1	TRBD1	TRBJ2-7	CASSEGTGFSYEQYF	TGTGCCAGCAGTGAAGGGACAGGGTTCTCCTACGAGCAGTACTTC
TRBV27	.	TRBJ2-5	CASSSLGDSQETQYF	TGTGCCAGCAGTTCATTGGGGGACTCCCAAGAGACCCAGTACTTC
TRBV6-5	TRBD1	TRBJ2-7	CASQRTGGYEQYF	TGTGCCAGCCAAAGGACAGGGGGCTACGAGCAGTACTTC
TRBV28	.	TRBJ2-7	CASRLTPYEQYF	TGTGCCAGCAGGCTTACTCCATACGAGCAGTACTTC
TRBV28	.	TRBJ1-2	CASSLTVLYGYTF	TGTGCCAGCAGTTTAACGGTTTTGTATGGCTACACCTTC
TRBV5-1	.	TRBJ2-5	CASSVQETQYF	TGCGCCAGCAGCGTACAAGAGACCCAGTACTTC
TRBV30	TRBD2	TRBJ2-1	CAWSVNPSKAGGYNEQFF	TGTGCCTGGAGTGTAAACCCCTCGAAAGCGGGAGGGTACAATGAGCAGTTCTTC
TRBV5-6	.	TRBJ1-5	CASSWTPGGQPQHF	TGTGCCAGCAGCTGGACCCCGGGGGGTCAGCCCCAGCATTTT
TRBV21-1	.	TRBJ2-7	CASSKARGKTGNSIYEQYF	TGTGCCAGCAGCAAAGCCCGGGGTAAAACAGGGAACTCTATCTACGAGCAGTACTTC
TRBV6-8	TRBD2	TRBJ2-2	CASSLGGGGYRGAVF	TGTGCCAGCAGTTTAGGCGGGGGGGGATACCGGGGAGCTGTTTTT